One T cell receptor (beta chain) is described in this entry. Its antigen is not identified. The sample is drawn from a study of shared clonotypes between healthy human individuals. Study background: Per donor, three plates held CD4 naive cells, three held CD4 memory, two held CD8 naive and one held CD8 memory. General study findings and limits: In a handful of donors, about 5% of naive CD4 clonotypes appeared in common. What limited the represented genetic and exposure-history diversity was the small number of donors.

The assay was immunoSEQ multiplex PCR, and TCRdb's table has in-frame clones only and misses some. The sample holds some 2,500,000 clones, around 90% seen once. Donors were Caucasian adults residing in Nashville, Tennessee, USA. The CDR3 totals 14 residues. Germline V gene sequence: CDR1 MDHEN, CDR2 SYDVKM. V shed 5 bases, J shed 4 bases, and the junction held 7 bases outside the gene matches. This clonotype was obtained from a man younger than 35 in good health. Some clones in this sample may be carry-over from other donors' samples. The V call is TRBV28, the J call TRBJ2-5; 7 bases align to TRBD2. Sequencing input: naive CD4+ T cells from PBMCs. Subset noted: CD45RA+ positively selected. CDR3 DNA sequence: TGTGCCAGCAGTCCCCTGGGAGGGTCAGAGACCCAGTACTTC. Translated: CASSPLGGSETQYF.